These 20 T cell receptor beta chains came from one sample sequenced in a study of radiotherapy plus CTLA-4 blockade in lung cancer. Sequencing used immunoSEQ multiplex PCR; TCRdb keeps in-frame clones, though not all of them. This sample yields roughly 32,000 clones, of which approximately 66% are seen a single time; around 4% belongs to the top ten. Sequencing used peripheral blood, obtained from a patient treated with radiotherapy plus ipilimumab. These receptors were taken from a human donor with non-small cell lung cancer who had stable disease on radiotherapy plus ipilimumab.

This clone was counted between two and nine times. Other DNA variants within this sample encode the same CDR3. The CDR3 region has the DNA TGTGCCAGCAGCTTGACGAACACCGGGGAGCTGTTTTTT. Translation: CASSLTNTGELFF. The chain combines TRBV11-2 with TRBJ2-2; D gene uncertain. Germline lookup yields CDR1 SGHAT and CDR2 FQNNGV. The CDR3 extends over 13 amino acids. The ends were cut back, 3 bases at V and 0 bases at J, with 2 bases in the middle. Supplemented by reference TRBV11-2 and TRBJ2-2, the full variable domain reads EAGVAQSPRYKIIEKRQSVAFWCNPISGHATLYWYQQILGQGPKLLIQFQNNGVVDDSQLPKDRFSAERLKGVDSTLKIQPAKLEDSAVYLCASSLTNTGELFFGEGSRLTVL.

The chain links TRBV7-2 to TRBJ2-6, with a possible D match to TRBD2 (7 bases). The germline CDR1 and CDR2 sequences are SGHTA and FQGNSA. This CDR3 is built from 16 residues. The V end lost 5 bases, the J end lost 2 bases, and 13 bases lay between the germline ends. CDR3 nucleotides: TGTGCCAGCAGCCCCACGGGGGGCGCTGGGGCCAACGTCCTGACTTTC. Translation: CASSPTGGAGANVLTF.

The CDR3 reads CASSDDREDTGELFF. In DNA, the CDR3 is TGTGCCAGCAGCGATGACAGGGAGGACACCGGGGAGCTGTTTTTT. The V call is TRBV21-1, the J call TRBJ2-2; TRBD1, the D gene given by the table, was not confirmed from the DNA. TRBV21-1 is tagged as a pseudogene. This CDR3 has 15 residues.

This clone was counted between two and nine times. The DNA of the CDR3 is TGCAGTGCGGGGGGTGGGGAGACCCAGTACTTC. It encodes CSAGGGETQYF. The rearrangement uses TRBV20-1 and TRBJ2-5, with a possible D match to TRBD2 (6 bases). The CDR3 runs 11 residues. Germline-derived CDR1 and CDR2 are DFQATT and SNEGSKA (reference sequence). V dropped 6 bases and J dropped 5 bases, with 10 bases sitting between them.

Here the CDR3 reads CASSLAGSTSGFSSYNEQFF. The CDR3 region has the DNA TGCGCCAGCAGCTTGGCCGGGAGCACTAGCGGGTTCAGCTCCTACAATGAGCAGTTCTTC. This chain joins TRBV5-1 and TRBJ2-1; 9 bases align to TRBD2. The V segment lost 0 bases and the J segment 0 bases; nucleotides outside the gene matches: 13. The CDR3 is 20 amino acids. The germline gives CDR1 SGHRS, CDR2 YFSETQ.

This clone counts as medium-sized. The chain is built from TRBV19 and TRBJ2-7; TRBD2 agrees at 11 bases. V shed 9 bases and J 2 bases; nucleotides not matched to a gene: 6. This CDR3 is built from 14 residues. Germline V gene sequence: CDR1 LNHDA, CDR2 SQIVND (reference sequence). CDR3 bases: TGTGCCAGCCGAGTAGCGGGAGGGCCCTACGAGCAGTACTTC. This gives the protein CASRVAGGPYEQYF.

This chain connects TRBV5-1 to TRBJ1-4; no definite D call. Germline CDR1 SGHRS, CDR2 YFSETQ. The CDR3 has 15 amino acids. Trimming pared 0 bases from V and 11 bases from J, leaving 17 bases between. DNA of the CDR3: TGCGCCAGCAGCTTGGCGGGCAACCGAATGAGGAAACTGTTTTTT. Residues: CASSLAGNRMRKLFF. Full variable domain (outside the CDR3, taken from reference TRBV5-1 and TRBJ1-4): KAGVTQTPRYLIKTRGQQVTLSCSPISGHRSVSWYQQTPGQGLQFLFEYFSETQRNKGNFPGRFSGRQFSNSRSEMNVSTLELGDSALYLCASSLAGNRMRKLFFGSGTQLSVL.

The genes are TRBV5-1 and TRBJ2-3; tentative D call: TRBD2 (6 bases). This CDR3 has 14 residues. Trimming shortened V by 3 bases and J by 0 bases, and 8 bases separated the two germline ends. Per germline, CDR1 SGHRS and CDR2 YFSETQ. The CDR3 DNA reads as TGCGCCAGCAGCTATAGCGGAAGCACAGATACGCAGTATTTT. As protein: CASSYSGSTDTQYF.

CDR3 DNA sequence: TGTGCCAGCGTTCTAGCGGGCAGCACAGATACGCAGTATTTT. This translates into CASVLAGSTDTQYF. The chain employs TRBV7-2 and TRBJ2-3; 8 bases map to TRBD2. After removal of 8 bases from V and 0 bases from J, the junction contained 4 bases not matched to a gene. Germline V gene sequence: CDR1 SGHTA, CDR2 FQGNSA. The length of the CDR3 is 14 residues.

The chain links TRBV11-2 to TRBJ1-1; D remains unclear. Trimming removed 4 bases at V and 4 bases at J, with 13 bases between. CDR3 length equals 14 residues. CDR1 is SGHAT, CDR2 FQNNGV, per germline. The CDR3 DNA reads TGTGCCAGCAGCTCCAGCCCCGGCCCCACTGAAGCTTTCTTT. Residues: CASSSSPGPTEAFF.

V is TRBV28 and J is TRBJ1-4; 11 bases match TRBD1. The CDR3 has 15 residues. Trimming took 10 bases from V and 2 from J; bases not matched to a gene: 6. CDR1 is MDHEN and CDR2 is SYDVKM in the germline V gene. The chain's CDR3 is CATRTGGVTNEKLFF. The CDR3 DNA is TGTGCCACCCGGACAGGGGGCGTGACTAATGAAAAACTGTTTTTT.

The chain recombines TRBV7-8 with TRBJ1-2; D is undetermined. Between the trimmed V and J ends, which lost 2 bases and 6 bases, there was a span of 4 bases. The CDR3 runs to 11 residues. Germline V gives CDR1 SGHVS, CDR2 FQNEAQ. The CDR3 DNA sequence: TGTGCCAGCAGCTTAAGGCATGGCTACACCTTC. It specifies CASSLRHGYTF. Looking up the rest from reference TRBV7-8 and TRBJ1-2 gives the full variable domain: GAGVSQSPRYKVAKRGQDVALRCDPISGHVSLFWYQQALGQGPEFLTYFQNEAQLDKSGLPSDRFFAERPEGSVSTLKIQRTQQEDSAVYLCASSLRHGYTFGSGTRLTVV.

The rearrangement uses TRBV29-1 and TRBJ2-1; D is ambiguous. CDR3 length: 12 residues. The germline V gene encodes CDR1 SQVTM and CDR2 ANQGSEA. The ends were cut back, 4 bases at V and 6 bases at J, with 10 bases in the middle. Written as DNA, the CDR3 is TGCAGCGTTGCGATGGGTGGCAATGAGCAGTTCTTC. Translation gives CSVAMGGNEQFF.

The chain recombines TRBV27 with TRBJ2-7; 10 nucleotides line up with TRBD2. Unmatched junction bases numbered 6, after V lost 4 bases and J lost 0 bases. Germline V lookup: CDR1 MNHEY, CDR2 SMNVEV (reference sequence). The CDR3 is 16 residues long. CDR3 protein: CASSSLAGGTSYEQYF. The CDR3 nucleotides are TGTGCCAGCAGTTCCTTAGCGGGAGGCACCTCCTACGAGCAGTACTTC.

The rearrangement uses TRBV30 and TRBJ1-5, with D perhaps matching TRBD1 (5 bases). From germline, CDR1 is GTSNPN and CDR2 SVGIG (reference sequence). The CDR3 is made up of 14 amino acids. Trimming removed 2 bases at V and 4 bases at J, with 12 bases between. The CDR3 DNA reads TGTGCCTGGAGTTCAGGGCAGGGTAATCAGCCCCAGCATTTT. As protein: CAWSSGQGNQPQHF.

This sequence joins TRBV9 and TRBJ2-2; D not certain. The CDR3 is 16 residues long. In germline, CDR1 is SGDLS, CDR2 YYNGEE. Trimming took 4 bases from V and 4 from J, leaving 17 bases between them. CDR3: CASSTRALPGTGELFF. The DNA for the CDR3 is TGTGCCAGCAGCACCCGGGCCCTCCCGGGCACCGGGGAGCTGTTTTTT.

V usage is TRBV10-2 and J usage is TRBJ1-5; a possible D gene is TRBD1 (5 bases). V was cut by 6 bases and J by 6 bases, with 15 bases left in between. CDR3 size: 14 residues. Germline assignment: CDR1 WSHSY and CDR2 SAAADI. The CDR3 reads CASSPGTDFQPQHF. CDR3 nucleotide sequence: TGCGCCAGCAGCCCTGGGACGGATTTTCAGCCCCAGCATTTT.

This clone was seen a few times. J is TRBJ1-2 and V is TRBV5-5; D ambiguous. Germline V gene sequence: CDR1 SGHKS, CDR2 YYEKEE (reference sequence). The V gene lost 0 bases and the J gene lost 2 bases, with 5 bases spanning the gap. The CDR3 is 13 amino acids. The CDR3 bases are TGTGCCAGCAGCTTGGTGGACAACTATGGCTACACCTTC. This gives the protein CASSLVDNYGYTF.

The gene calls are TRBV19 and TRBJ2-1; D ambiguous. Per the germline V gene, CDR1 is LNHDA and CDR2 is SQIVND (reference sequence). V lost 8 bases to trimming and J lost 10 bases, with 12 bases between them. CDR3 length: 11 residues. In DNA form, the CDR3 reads TGTGCCAGTTCTCTCTCCCACGAGCAGTTCTTC. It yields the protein CASSLSHEQFF.

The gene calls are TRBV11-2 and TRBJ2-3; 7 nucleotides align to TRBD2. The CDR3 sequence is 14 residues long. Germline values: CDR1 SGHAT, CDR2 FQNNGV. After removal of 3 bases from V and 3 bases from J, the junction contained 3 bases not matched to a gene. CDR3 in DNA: TGTGCCAGCAGCTTCGGGCGGGAGACAGATACGCAGTATTTT. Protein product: CASSFGRETDTQYF.